Listed here are 8 T cell receptor beta chains from one sample, sequenced in a study of T cell changes during pregnancy in multiple sclerosis. Libraries were prepared by immunoSEQ multiplex PCR; TCRdb keeps only in-frame clonotypes and omits some of them. Found here are 40,000 to 45,000 clones, around 90% of them singletons; the top ten hold about 5.4%. Here the sequenced sample was CD8+ T cells from peripheral blood mononuclear cells, taken after pregnancy. These receptors originate from a female donor in good health, enrolled as a control in a pregnancy study.

The rearrangement joins TRBV15 to TRBJ2-1, with D possibly being TRBD2 (7 bases). The CDR3 runs 15 residues. V lost 5 bases and J 6 bases, leaving 17 bases between the germline ends. Germline assignment: CDR1 LNHNV and CDR2 YYDKDF (reference sequence). This CDR3 is CATSGVGGPANEQFF. The CDR3 nucleotides read TGTGCCACCAGCGGAGTGGGGGGGCCTGCCAATGAGCAGTTCTTC.

The chain uses TRBV7-3 and TRBJ2-2; a possible D gene is TRBD1 (5 bases). Trimming pared 1 base from V and 8 bases from J, leaving 14 bases between. Germline values: CDR1 SGHTA, CDR2 FQGTGA. CDR3 length: 15 amino acids. CDR3 DNA: TGTGCCAGCAGCTTAATCGGCAGGGCTATGGGGGAGCTGTTTTTT. This gives the protein CASSLIGRAMGELFF.

J is TRBJ2-6 and V is TRBV11-3; 9 bases are a match to TRBD1. Losses at the gene ends were 5 bases for V and 3 bases for J; bases not matched to a gene: 8. CDR3 length: 17 residues. The germline V gene has CDR1 SGHNT and CDR2 YENEEA. The CDR3 sequence: CASSPRQGVGGANVLTF. The CDR3 bases are TGTGCCAGCAGCCCCAGACAGGGGGTAGGTGGGGCCAACGTCCTGACTTTC.

This chain joins TRBV7-9 and TRBJ1-1; D call uncertain. The CDR3 totals 14 residues. Trimming took off 6 bases at V and 1 base at J, with 12 bases between the two ends. The germline V gene encodes CDR1 SEHNR and CDR2 FQNEAQ (reference sequence). CDR3 residues: CASSPLGGNTEAFF. CDR3 nucleotides: TGTGCCAGCAGTCCACTAGGCGGGAACACTGAAGCTTTCTTT. The full variable domain, its missing parts supplied by reference TRBV7-9 and TRBJ1-1, is DTGVSQNPRHKITKRGQNVTFRCDPISEHNRLYWYRQTLGQGPEFLTYFQNEAQLEKSRLLSDRFSAERPKGSFSTLEIQRTEQGDSAMYLCASSPLGGNTEAFFGQGTRLTVV.

This clone was recorded only once. CDR3 DNA sequence: TGTGCCAGTAGTTCCCCGACCGGGACAGGAAACACCATATATTTT. Residues: CASSSPTGTGNTIYF. This rearrangement joins TRBV19 to TRBJ1-3; a possible D gene is TRBD1 (6 bases). The CDR3 extends over 15 amino acids. The germline V and J ends were trimmed by 5 bases and 4 bases, with 15 bases remaining between them. The germline V gene has CDR1 LNHDA and CDR2 SQIVND (reference sequence).

The chain carries TRBV11-2 and TRBJ2-7; D is perhaps TRBD2 (5 bases). The CDR3 has 13 amino acids. Germline CDR1 reads SGHAT; CDR2 reads FQNNGV. V was clipped by 3 bases and J by 2 bases, with 8 bases between them. The DNA of the CDR3 is TGTGCCAGCAGCTTCGGGGAAACCTACGAGCAGTACTTC. Translating it yields CASSFGETYEQYF. Variable domain in full (rest from reference TRBV11-2 and TRBJ2-7): EAGVAQSPRYKIIEKRQSVAFWCNPISGHATLYWYQQILGQGPKLLIQFQNNGVVDDSQLPKDRFSAERLKGVDSTLKIQPAKLEDSAVYLCASSFGETYEQYFGPGTRLTVT.

The chain employs TRBV15 and TRBJ1-5; 8 bases match TRBD1. Germline assignment: CDR1 LNHNV and CDR2 YYDKDF (reference sequence). V dropped 3 bases and J dropped 5; count of bases not matched to a gene: 6. The CDR3 consists of 15 residues. Here the CDR3 reads CATSSGTGLDQPQHF. The CDR3 nucleotides read TGTGCCACCAGCAGCGGGACAGGTCTTGATCAGCCCCAGCATTTT.

The V call is TRBV9, the J call TRBJ1-2; TRBD1 aligns across 9 bases. The J segment lost 2 bases and the V segment lost 4 bases, leaving 6 bases of the junction unmatched. Germline loops: CDR1 SGDLS, CDR2 YYNGEE. The CDR3 is 15 amino acids. DNA of the CDR3: TGTGCCAGCAGCCCGGGACAGGGTGTCAACTATGGCTACACCTTC. The encoded protein is CASSPGQGVNYGYTF.